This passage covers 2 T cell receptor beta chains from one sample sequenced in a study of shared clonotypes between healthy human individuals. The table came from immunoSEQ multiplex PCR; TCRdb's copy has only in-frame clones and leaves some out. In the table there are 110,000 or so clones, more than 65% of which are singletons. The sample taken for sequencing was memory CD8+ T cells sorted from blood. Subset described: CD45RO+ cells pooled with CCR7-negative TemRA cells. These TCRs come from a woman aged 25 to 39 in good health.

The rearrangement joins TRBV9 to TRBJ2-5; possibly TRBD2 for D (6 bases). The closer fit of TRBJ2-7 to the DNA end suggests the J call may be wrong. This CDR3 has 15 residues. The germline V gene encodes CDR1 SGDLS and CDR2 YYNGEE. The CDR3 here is CASSLTGTPSYEQYF. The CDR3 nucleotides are TGTGCCAGCAGCTTGACCGGGACTCCTTCTTACGAGCAGTACTTC.

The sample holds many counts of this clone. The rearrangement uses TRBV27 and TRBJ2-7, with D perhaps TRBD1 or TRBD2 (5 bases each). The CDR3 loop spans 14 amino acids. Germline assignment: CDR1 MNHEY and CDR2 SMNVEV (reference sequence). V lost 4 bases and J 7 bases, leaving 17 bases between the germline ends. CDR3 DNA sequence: TGTGCCAGCAGTTCGAGGGACCGGTACGGAGAGCAGTACTTC. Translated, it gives CASSSRDRYGEQYF.